These 13 T cell receptor beta chains share one sample of origin, sequenced in a study of technical replicates of blood from a few donors. Only in-frame clones appear in the TCRdb table, and some are missing; sequencing was by immunoSEQ multiplex PCR. Of 65,000 to 90,000 clones listed, 95% to 99% were seen once; the top ten hold approximately 0.2%. The material sequenced was T cells isolated from PBMCs. Receptor source: a human donor in good health.

DNA for the CDR3: TGTGCCAGCAGCTTAGGTCTAGCGGGATCCGAGCAGTACTTC. Its translation: CASSLGLAGSEQYF. The J gene is TRBJ2-7, the V gene TRBV7-2, with 9 bases fitting TRBD2. The CDR3 sequence is 14 residues long. The trim removed 1 base at V and 6 bases at J, leaving 4 bases unmatched. Germline V gene sequence: CDR1 SGHTA, CDR2 FQGNSA.

The gene calls are TRBV2 and TRBJ2-7; D is undetermined. The CDR3 covers 9 residues. Trimming removed 8 bases at V and 6 bases at J, with 5 bases between. Per the germline V gene, CDR1 is SNHLY and CDR2 is FYNNEI. The CDR3 DNA reads TGTGCCAGCTCGAGCGAGCAGTACTTC. The encoded protein is CASSSEQYF.

The chain uses TRBV18 and TRBJ1-5; 10 bases align to TRBD1. V shed 3 bases, J shed 9 bases, and the junction held 5 bases outside the gene matches. Germline V gene lookup returns CDR1 KGHSH and CDR2 LQKENI. The CDR3 length is 14 residues. The CDR3 here is CASSPGQGRGPQHF. As DNA, the CDR3 is TGTGCCAGCTCACCGGGACAGGGGAGAGGGCCCCAGCATTTT.

Only one count was recorded for this clone. This chain connects TRBV7-3 to TRBJ2-3, with D possibly matching TRBD2 (5 bases). The V gene's germline CDR1 is SGHTA and CDR2 FQGTGA. There are 17 residues in the CDR3. V was trimmed by 3 bases and J by 2 bases, leaving 18 bases between them. DNA of the CDR3: TGTGCCAGCAGCTTCCCTAGCCCGGTCGGTTCCACAGATACGCAGTATTTT. Encoded protein: CASSFPSPVGSTDTQYF.

This rearrangement joins TRBV12-5 to TRBJ2-2; 10 positions match TRBD1. With 7 bases clipped from V and 3 bases from J, the junction kept 5 bases outside the gene matches. The CDR3 has 15 amino acids. Germline V CDR1 and CDR2: LGHNT, FRNRAP. DNA for the CDR3: TGTGCTAGTGATCCGGGACAGGGGTACACCGGGGAGCTGTTTTTT. Its protein product is CASDPGQGYTGELFF.

The V gene is TRBV11-2, the J gene TRBJ2-7, with D possibly TRBD2 on 6 matching bases. V gave up 10 bases and J gave up 2 bases, with 18 bases separating them. This CDR3 has 14 residues. Germline CDR1 reads SGHAT; CDR2 reads FQNNGV. The CDR3 DNA sequence: TGTGCCACCCGAGGGGCGGGAACTCCCTACGAGCAGTACTTC. Translation gives CATRGAGTPYEQYF.

The V gene is TRBV27, the J gene TRBJ2-7; 8 bases match TRBD2. This CDR3 has 16 residues. Germline V gives CDR1 MNHEY, CDR2 SMNVEV (reference sequence). V gave up 5 bases and J gave up 5 bases; unmatched junction bases: 14. CDR3 coding DNA: TGTGCCAGCAGTACCTCTTTGGGAGCGGGAGTAAACGAGCAGTACTTC. Translation gives CASSTSLGAGVNEQYF.

The DNA for the CDR3 is TGTGCCAGCACCGCGAGCGGGAGTCTGTACGAGCAGTACTTC. Amino acids: CASTASGSLYEQYF. The chain links TRBV28 to TRBJ2-7; 8 nucleotides match TRBD2. CDR1 is MDHEN, CDR2 SYDVKM, per germline. With 7 bases clipped from V and 4 bases from J, the junction kept 9 bases outside the gene matches. The length of the CDR3 is 14 residues.

This chain uses TRBV18 with TRBJ2-7; 7 nucleotides line up with TRBD1. Germline-derived CDR1 and CDR2 are KGHSH and LQKENI. This CDR3 contains 13 residues. V shed 4 bases and J 6 bases; nucleotides not matched to a gene: 6. In nucleotides, the CDR3 is TGTGCCAGCTCACTCGGACAGGTCGGCGAGCAGTACTTC. Translated, it gives CASSLGQVGEQYF.

The chain uses TRBV19 and TRBJ2-5; TRBD2 aligns across 8 bases. Germline CDR1 LNHDA, CDR2 SQIVND (reference sequence). V was clipped by 7 bases and J by 3 bases; unmatched bases: 7. The CDR3 extends over 14 amino acids. The CDR3 DNA follows: TGTGCCAGTATGGACGGGAGGGGGGAAGAGACCCAGTACTTC. Protein sequence: CASMDGRGEETQYF.

The CDR3 reads CASSSRIPNTEAFF. The CDR3 DNA follows: TGTGCCAGCAGCTCCAGAATTCCGAACACTGAAGCTTTCTTT. The chain uses TRBV13 and TRBJ1-1, with no clear D. Germline V lookup: CDR1 PRHDT, CDR2 FYEKMQ (reference sequence). V lost 4 bases to trimming and J lost 1 base, with 10 bases between them. There are 14 residues in the CDR3. The full variable domain, completed using reference TRBV13 and TRBJ1-1, is AAGVIQSPRHLIKEKRETATLKCYPIPRHDTVYWYQQGPGQDPQFLISFYEKMQSDKGSIPDRFSAQQFSDYHSELNMSSLELGDSALYFCASSSRIPNTEAFFGQGTRLTVV.

CDR3 DNA: TGCGCCAGCAGCCATCGACAGACTGAAGCTTTCTTT. Translating gives CASSHRQTEAFF. V is TRBV5-1 and J is TRBJ1-1; maybe TRBD1 (5 bases). V shed 4 bases and J shed 5 bases, with 9 bases lying between them. Germline V gene lookup returns CDR1 SGHRS and CDR2 YFSETQ. CDR3 length: 12 residues.

This chain links TRBV10-2 with TRBJ1-4; TRBD1 agrees at 10 bases. Germline V gives CDR1 WSHSY, CDR2 SAAADI. J was trimmed by 4 bases and V by 6 bases; bases with no gene match: 8. The CDR3 consists of 16 residues. Written as DNA, the CDR3 is TGCGCCAGCAGCCCGGGACAGGGGCCTTTTAATGAAAAACTGTTTTTT. Translation: CASSPGQGPFNEKLFF.